This TCR beta chain was found in a study of beta chain features in type 1 diabetes (dated by TCRdb to the late 2010s). For the study in its entirety: Patients and healthy donors did not differ in mean age, gender distribution, total cell number or subset yield. A total of approximately 110,000,000 sorted cells were examined across all samples, and a strong correlation was observed between cell number per subset and RNA yield. In the study, recently diagnosed type 1 diabetes patients and matched healthy donors were compared on the TCRB repertoires of their sorted circulating CD4+ T cell subsets. Regulatory and stem cell-like memory subsets were isolated from only 8 patients and about 8 healthy donors, whereas naive and central memory subsets came from all 28 donors. The paper as a whole reports these results and caveats: Because cDNA was sequenced instead of genomic DNA, activated cells with high expression could be over-represented, although the groups did not differ in activation or CD3 levels. Naive, central memory and regulatory TCRB repertoires appeared to be more similar among patients than among healthy donors. PCR might favor shorter templates, but patient and control samples were amplified and corrected together, so any skew would affect both groups equally. Because small numbers of individuals were included in the HLA sub-analyses, any influence of HLA type on TCRB rearrangement was left unresolved. Type 1 diabetes patients showed a moderate but significant shortening of TCRB CDR3 length in all four CD4+ subsets. Fewer insertions and more nucleotide deletions at VDJ recombination sites were observed in patients with type 1 diabetes, implying thymic rearrangement abnormalities.

From each donor, a single peripheral blood sample of 100 to 150 mL on average was drawn into heparinised tubes. A BD FACSAria II and a panel including CD45RO, CCR7, CD25, CD127, CD95 and CD27 were used to sort naive, central memory, regulatory and stem cell-like memory CD4+ T cells. A purity above 98% was achieved for all sorted populations. Right away, PBMCs were isolated by Lymphoprep density gradient centrifugation and were stained directly, with no culture step. To minimize batch effects, samples were stained and sorted in pairs, one healthy donor with one patient per experiment. The entire isolated RNA was reverse transcribed using the High Capacity cDNA Reverse Transcription Kit, and thus expressed TCRB transcripts were sequenced. Deep immunoSEQ sequencing was applied to naive, central memory and regulatory T cell samples, giving an average of roughly 3.5 million total reads per sample. Sorted cells were lysed in RLT buffer, and RNA was extracted using DNase-treated RNeasy Micro or Mini kits according to cell number. Each cell subset was processed on its own to prevent cross-contamination, while patient and healthy donor samples were processed together. Using the immunoSEQ multiplex PCR, TCRB sequences were amplified from cDNA into 87-bp fragments spanning the CDR3 region. Sequencing of the amplicons was performed on the Illumina HiSeq platform. The authors processed their data as follows. Synthetic template baselines were used to correct PCR bias computationally, reads within Hamming distance 2 were collapsed together, and singletons that could not be merged were discarded. Reads were aligned against IMGT so that V, D and J genes, CDR3 length and insertions or deletions at six rearrangement sites could be assigned. Clonotype counts were normalized to sorted cell number within each subset before computing true diversity and Gini coefficients with the tcR R package. The overlap coefficient, calculated on TCRB nucleotide sequences, was used to measure repertoire sharing. Out-of-frame TCRB sequences from naive cells were analyzed to stand in for the pre-selection repertoire. TCRdb limited this immuneACCESS table to in-frame rearrangements with V and J called. A share of clones is missing; checked studies link under half to unresolved V genes, and the rest is unexplained. D and trimming were read from the DNA, whereas the V and J calls and clone size are those reported in that table. The sample table shows under 950,000 clones, and roughly 16% are seen once. Clones ranked in the top ten supply 0.02% to 0.03% of the sample.

The CDR3 measures 13 amino acids from cysteine to phenylalanine. Only the CDR3 region is kept as DNA, spanning 39 bases read in frame from base 1. CDR1 SNHLY and CDR2 FYNNEI were looked up in the germline V gene. At the junction V is shortened by 9 bases and J by 2 bases; bases outside the gene matches: 1. This clone was counted a few times. It has no known antigen specificity. No base-level quality is on record; no much larger clone is a single base apart. This sequence originates from a woman between 18 and 29 years old in good health. Sequences were obtained from naive CD4+ T cells from blood. The sample's cell subset or site label is to be understood as: true naive CD4+ T cells. Recombination joined TRBV2 with TRBJ2-1, and 10 junction bases match TRBD1. At the DNA level, the sequence is TGTGCCAGTGGGACAGGGGCCTACAATGAGCAGTTCTTC. The resulting protein is CASGTGAYNEQFF.